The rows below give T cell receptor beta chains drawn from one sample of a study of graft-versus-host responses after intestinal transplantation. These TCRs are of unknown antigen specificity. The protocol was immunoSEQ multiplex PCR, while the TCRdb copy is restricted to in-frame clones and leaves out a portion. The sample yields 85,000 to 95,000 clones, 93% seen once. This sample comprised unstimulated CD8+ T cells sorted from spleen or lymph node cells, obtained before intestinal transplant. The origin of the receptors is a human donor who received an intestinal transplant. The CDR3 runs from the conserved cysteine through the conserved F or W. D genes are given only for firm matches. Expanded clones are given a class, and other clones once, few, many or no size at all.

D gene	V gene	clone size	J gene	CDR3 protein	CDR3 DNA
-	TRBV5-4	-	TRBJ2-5	CASSLDAAQETQYF	TGTGCCAGCAGCTTGGACGCGGCCCAAGAGACCCAGTACTTC
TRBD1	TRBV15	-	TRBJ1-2	CATSSPAGTGSLGNYGYTF	TGTGCCACCAGCTCACCGGCCGGGACAGGAAGTCTGGGGAACTATGGCTACACCTTC
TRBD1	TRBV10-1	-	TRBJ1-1	CASSEGQGVAQEAFF	TGCGCCAGCAGTGAGGGACAGGGGGTTGCACAAGAAGCTTTCTTT
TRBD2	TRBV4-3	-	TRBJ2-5	CASSLGTSGGAHQETQYF	TGCGCCAGCAGCCTAGGGACTAGCGGGGGGGCCCACCAAGAGACCCAGTACTTC
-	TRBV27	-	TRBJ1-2	CASSSAGGFFNYGYTF	TGTGCCAGCAGTTCGGCAGGAGGCTTTTTCAACTATGGCTACACCTTC
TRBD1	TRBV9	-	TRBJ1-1	CASSEGAGNTEAFF	TGTGCCAGCAGCGAGGGGGCGGGAAACACTGAAGCTTTCTTT
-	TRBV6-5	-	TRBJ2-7	CASSYSGSRSYEQYF	TGTGCCAGCAGTTACTCGGGCTCCCGCTCCTACGAGCAGTACTTC
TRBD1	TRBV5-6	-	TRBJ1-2	CASTLVYPQEDRGSGYTF	TGTGCCAGCACGCTAGTCTACCCCCAAGAAGACAGGGGTAGTGGCTACACCTTC
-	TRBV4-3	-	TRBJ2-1	CASSQEIQLLNEQFF	TGCGCCAGCAGCCAAGAAATACAGCTGCTCAATGAGCAGTTCTTC
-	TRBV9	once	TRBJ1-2	CASSVKTGGYTF	TGTGCCAGCAGCGTAAAAACGGGTGGCTACACCTTC
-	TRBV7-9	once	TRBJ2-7	CASSSGPRLIYEQYF	TGTGCCAGCAGCTCTGGGCCACGGTTGATCTACGAGCAGTACTTC
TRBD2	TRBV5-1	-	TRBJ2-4	CASSSGTSGGAKDIQYF	TGCGCCAGCAGCTCCGGGACTAGCGGGGGGGCCAAGGACATTCAGTACTTC
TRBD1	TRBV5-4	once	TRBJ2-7	CASSSGQGISYEQYF	TGTGCCAGCAGCTCGGGACAGGGGATATCCTACGAGCAGTACTTC
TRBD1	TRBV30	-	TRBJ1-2	CAWSVVAGGGYTF	TGTGCCTGGAGTGTAGTCGCAGGGGGAGGCTACACCTTC
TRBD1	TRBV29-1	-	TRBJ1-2	CSVEVRQGAANYGYTF	TGCAGCGTTGAAGTGCGGCAGGGGGCCGCTAACTATGGCTACACCTTC
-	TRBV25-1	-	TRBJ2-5	CASSGHYQETQYF	TGTGCCAGCAGTGGACATTACCAAGAGACCCAGTACTTC
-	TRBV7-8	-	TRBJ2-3	CASSKDIRADTQYF	TGTGCCAGCAGCAAGGACATTCGCGCAGATACGCAGTATTTT
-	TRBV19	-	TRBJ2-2	CASSMRGTGELFF	TGTGCCAGTAGTATGCGTGGCACCGGGGAGCTGTTTTTT
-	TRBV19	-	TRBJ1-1	CASSISRGTEAFF	TGTGCCAGTAGTATTTCAAGGGGGACAGAAGCTTTCTTT
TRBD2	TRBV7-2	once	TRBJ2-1	CASSAGGGAFNEQFF	TGTGCCAGCAGCGCTGGCGGGGGGGCTTTCAATGAGCAGTTCTTC
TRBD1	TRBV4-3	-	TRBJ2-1	CASSQEQGQGKLNEQFF	TGCGCCAGCAGCCAAGAACAGGGACAGGGAAAGCTCAATGAGCAGTTCTTC
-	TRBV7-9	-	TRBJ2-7	CASSPPSGYEQYF	TGTGCCAGCAGCCCCCCATCGGGGTACGAGCAGTACTTC
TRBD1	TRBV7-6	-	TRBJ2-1	CASSSQVGTGAYNEQFF	TGTGCCAGCAGCTCACAAGTAGGGACAGGGGCCTACAATGAGCAGTTCTTC
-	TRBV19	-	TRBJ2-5	CASSSGIETQYF	TGTGCCAGTAGTTCCGGGATAGAGACCCAGTACTTC
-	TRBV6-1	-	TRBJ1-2	CATLSVVAGEYGYTF	TGTGCCACCCTATCCGTGGTGGCAGGGGAGTATGGCTACACCTTC
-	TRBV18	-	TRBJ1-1	CASSPGAGVNTEAFF	TGTGCCAGCTCACCAGGGGCGGGGGTGAACACTGAAGCTTTCTTT
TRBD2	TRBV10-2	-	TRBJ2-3	CASSGVRLAGAGTDTQYF	TGCGCCAGCAGTGGGGTGAGACTAGCGGGGGCCGGCACAGATACGCAGTATTTT
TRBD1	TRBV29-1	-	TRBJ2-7	CSTDRGRVHEQYF	TGCAGCACGGACAGGGGCAGGGTCCACGAGCAGTACTTC
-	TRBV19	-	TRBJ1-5	CASSPVQDSQPQHF	TGTGCCAGTAGTCCTGTGCAGGACAGTCAGCCCCAGCATTTT
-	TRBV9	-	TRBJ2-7	CASSAGTLPYEQYF	TGTGCCAGCAGCGCCGGGACACTTCCCTACGAGCAGTACTTC
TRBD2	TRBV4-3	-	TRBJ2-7	CASSQSSGGYEQYF	TGCGCCAGCAGCCAATCTAGCGGGGGCTACGAGCAGTACTTC
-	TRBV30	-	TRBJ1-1	CAWNGGYGEAFF	TGTGCCTGGAACGGGGGATACGGTGAAGCTTTCTTT
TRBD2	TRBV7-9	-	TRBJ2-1	CASSPPSGGDYNEQFF	TGTGCCAGCAGCCCACCTAGCGGGGGGGATTACAATGAGCAGTTCTTC
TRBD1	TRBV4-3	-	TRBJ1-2	CASSQDRTGPNYGYTF	TGCGCCAGCAGCCAAGACCGGACAGGGCCAAACTATGGCTACACCTTC
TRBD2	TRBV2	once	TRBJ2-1	CAWGGSAYNEQFF	TGTGCCTGGGGGGGGAGTGCCTACAATGAGCAGTTCTTC
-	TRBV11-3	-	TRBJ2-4	CASSPDILLAKNIQYF	TGTGCCAGCAGCCCGGACATCCTTCTAGCCAAAAACATTCAGTACTTC
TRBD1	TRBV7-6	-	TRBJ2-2	CASSTPAQGAGTGELFF	TGTGCCAGCAGCACCCCCGCACAGGGGGCGGGTACCGGGGAGCTGTTTTTT
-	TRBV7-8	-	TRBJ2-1	CASSSRPGESSYNEQFF	TGTGCCAGCAGCTCACGCCCAGGGGAAAGCTCCTACAATGAGCAGTTCTTC
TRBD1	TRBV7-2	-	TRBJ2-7	CASSLPGQDYEQYF	TGTGCCAGCAGCCTTCCGGGACAGGACTACGAGCAGTACTTC
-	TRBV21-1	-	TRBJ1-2	CASSPRWYRDLTSFYGYTF	TGTGCCAGCAGCCCCCGATGGTACAGGGACCTTACCTCTTTCTATGGCTACACCTTC
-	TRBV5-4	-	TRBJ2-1	CASSLGSGEQFF	TGTGCCAGCAGCTTGGGGTCGGGTGAGCAGTTCTTC